This T cell receptor beta chain was documented in a study of tumor-infiltrating lymphocytes in oesophageal squamous cell carcinoma. The CDR3 covers 13 residues. Germline V gene sequence: CDR1 SGHTA, CDR2 FQGTGA. V was clipped by 1 base and J by 1 base, with 4 bases between them. TCRdb analysed the PCR reads with MiXCR anew, one entry per CDR3 protein. The table shows some 10,000 distinct CDR3 sequences, with around 56% occurring only once. Sequenced sample: esophageal tumor tissue. The clonotype comes from a male donor with esophageal squamous cell carcinoma. The chain recombines TRBV7-3 with TRBJ1-1; unclear D gene. The CDR3 DNA is TGTGCCAGCAGCTTAAGCTGGAACACTGAAGCTTTCTTT. It translates to CASSLSWNTEAFF.